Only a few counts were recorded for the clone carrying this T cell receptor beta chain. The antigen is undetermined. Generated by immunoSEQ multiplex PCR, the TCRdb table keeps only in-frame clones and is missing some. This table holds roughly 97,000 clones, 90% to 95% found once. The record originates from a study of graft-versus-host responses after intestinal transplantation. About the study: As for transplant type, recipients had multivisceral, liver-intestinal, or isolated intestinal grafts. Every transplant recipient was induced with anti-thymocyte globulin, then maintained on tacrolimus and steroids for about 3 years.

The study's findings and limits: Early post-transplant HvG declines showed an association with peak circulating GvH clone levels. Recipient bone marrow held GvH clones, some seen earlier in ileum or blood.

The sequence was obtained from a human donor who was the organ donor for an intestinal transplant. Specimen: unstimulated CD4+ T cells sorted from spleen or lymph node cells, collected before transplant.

The CDR3 DNA is TGTGCCACCAGCAGAGAGGGAGCCCTGAACACTGAAGCTTTCTTT. This codes for CATSREGALNTEAFF. This chain connects TRBV15 to TRBJ1-1; D gene ambiguous. The CDR3 contains 15 residues. The V gene's germline CDR1 is LNHNV and CDR2 YYDKDF (reference sequence). Deletions cut 0 bases from V and 0 bases from J, with 8 bases between.